The 9 T cell receptor beta chains in this list originate from one sample, sequenced in a study of T cell responses to AZD1222 COVID-19 vaccine. Repertoires were generated with immunoSEQ multiplex PCR, while TCRdb's copy carries only in-frame clones and drops some. The table includes over 85,000 clones, around 82% detected once. The specimen was peripheral blood, collected on day 0 of AZD1222 vaccination. These receptors came from an adult in good health.

The J gene is TRBJ1-2, the V gene TRBV24-1; D remains ambiguous. This CDR3 is 15 amino acids long. The germline gives CDR1 KGHDR, CDR2 SFDVKD. The ends were cut back, 2 bases at V and 6 bases at J, with 15 bases in the middle. CDR3 loop: CATSDSRRNAHGYTF. CDR3 bases: TGTGCCACCAGTGATTCCCGCAGAAACGCCCATGGCTACACCTTC.

This chain connects TRBV3-1 (or the pseudogene TRBV3-2) to TRBJ2-3; D perhaps matches TRBD1 (6 bases). CDR1 and CDR2 from the germline V gene are LGHDT and YNNKEL (reference sequence). V dropped 3 bases and J dropped 1 base, with 8 bases sitting between them. CDR3 size: 14 residues. CDR3: CASSQGQRTDTQYF. CDR3 bases: TGTGCCAGCAGCCAGGGACAACGCACAGATACGCAGTATTTT.

The V gene is TRBV28, the J gene TRBJ1-4; D perhaps matches TRBD1 (6 bases). The germline gives CDR1 MDHEN, CDR2 SYDVKM. There are 15 residues in the CDR3. The V end lost 3 bases, the J end lost 3 bases, and 11 bases lay between the germline ends. The CDR3 sequence: CASSFGGASNEKLFF. The CDR3 DNA follows: TGTGCCAGCAGTTTTGGGGGGGCGTCTAATGAAAAACTGTTTTTT.

This rearrangement joins TRBV28 to TRBJ2-1, with D possibly TRBD2 on 5 matching bases. The germline V gene encodes CDR1 MDHEN and CDR2 SYDVKM. Trimming cost V 7 bases and J 5 bases, with 15 bases left between them. The CDR3 totals 14 residues. This chain's CDR3 is CASMLPGTHNEQFF. For the CDR3, the DNA is TGTGCCAGCATGTTACCGGGAACACACAATGAGCAGTTCTTC. Supplemented by reference TRBV28 and TRBJ2-1, the full variable domain reads DVKVTQSSRYLVKRTGEKVFLECVQDMDHENMFWYRQDPGLGLRLIYFSYDVKMKEKGDIPEGYSVSREKKERFSLILESASTNQTSMYLCASMLPGTHNEQFFGPGTRLTVL.

This rearrangement joins TRBV27 to TRBJ1-2; no definite D call. Germline values: CDR1 MNHEY, CDR2 SMNVEV (reference sequence). The V and J ends lost 3 bases and 0 bases respectively, with 8 bases between them. This CDR3 contains 14 residues. CDR3: CASSFTETNYGYTF. CDR3 nucleotides: TGTGCCAGCAGTTTCACAGAGACTAACTATGGCTACACCTTC.

The chain has TRBV7-3 and TRBJ2-7, with D possibly being TRBD1 (5 bases). In germline, CDR1 is SGHTA, CDR2 FQGTGA. V was clipped by 2 bases and J by 6 bases, with 14 bases between them. The CDR3 sequence is 14 residues long. The CDR3 region has the DNA TGTGCCAGCAGCTTATCTGGACATGACCCCGAGCAGTACTTC. Its translation is CASSLSGHDPEQYF.

The chain recombines TRBV27 with TRBJ2-2, with 10 bases lining up with TRBD1. The germline V gene has CDR1 MNHEY and CDR2 SMNVEV (reference sequence). This CDR3 spans 20 amino acids. V lost 5 bases, J lost 0 bases, and 15 bases stayed unmatched. The CDR3 reads CASSPRTGGLPAANTGELFF. The DNA for the CDR3 is TGTGCCAGCAGTCCTAGGACAGGGGGACTTCCTGCCGCGAACACCGGGGAGCTGTTTTTT.

The chain couples TRBV7-9 to TRBJ1-5; 7 nucleotides agree with TRBD1. The CDR3 is 13 amino acids. J lost 15 bases, V lost 2 bases, and 10 bases had no gene match. Germline V gene lookup returns CDR1 SEHNR and CDR2 FQNEAQ (reference sequence). Written as DNA, the CDR3 is TGTGCCAGCAGCTTACGTGCGGCTGACAGGGTGCATTTT. Protein sequence: CASSLRAADRVHF.

The V and J genes are TRBV3-1 (or the pseudogene TRBV3-2) and TRBJ1-1, with D unresolved. CDR3 length: 12 residues. Trimming took 4 bases from V and 7 from J, leaving 10 bases between them. Germline V gene sequence: CDR1 LGHDT, CDR2 YNNKEL (reference sequence). In DNA, the CDR3 is TGTGCCAGCAGCCGTACGGGATTTGAAGCTTTCTTT. Residues: CASSRTGFEAFF.